This note documents a single TCR beta chain sequence. This specimen comes from a study of T cells in Graves' hyperthyroidism and ophthalmopathy. Study-level information: Upon initial diagnosis and before any treatment, peripheral blood was collected.

Germline V gene data show CDR1 as SQVTM and CDR2 as ANQGSEA. The V end lost 6 bases, the J end lost 7 bases, and 19 bases lay between the germline ends. CDR3 length equals 14 residues. Researchers took RNA transcripts and amplified the TCR beta CDR3 regions from them. During a first-round RT-PCR of the TCR CDR3, the HTBI primer set was used. TCRdb reprocessed the multiplex PCR reads with MiXCR, giving one entry per CDR3 protein. This table holds 250,000 to 300,000 distinct CDR3 sequences, about an eighth found once. Sequenced input: blood. The chain combines TRBV29-1 with TRBJ2-1; tentatively, D is TRBD1 (6 bases). The sequence derives from a woman aged 30 to 39 with Graves' hyperthyroidism that later progressed to Graves' ophthalmopathy. This CDR3 reads CSVTGTPKGNEQFF. The CDR3 DNA reads as TGCAGCGTAACCGGGACACCCAAGGGGAATGAGCAGTTCTTC.